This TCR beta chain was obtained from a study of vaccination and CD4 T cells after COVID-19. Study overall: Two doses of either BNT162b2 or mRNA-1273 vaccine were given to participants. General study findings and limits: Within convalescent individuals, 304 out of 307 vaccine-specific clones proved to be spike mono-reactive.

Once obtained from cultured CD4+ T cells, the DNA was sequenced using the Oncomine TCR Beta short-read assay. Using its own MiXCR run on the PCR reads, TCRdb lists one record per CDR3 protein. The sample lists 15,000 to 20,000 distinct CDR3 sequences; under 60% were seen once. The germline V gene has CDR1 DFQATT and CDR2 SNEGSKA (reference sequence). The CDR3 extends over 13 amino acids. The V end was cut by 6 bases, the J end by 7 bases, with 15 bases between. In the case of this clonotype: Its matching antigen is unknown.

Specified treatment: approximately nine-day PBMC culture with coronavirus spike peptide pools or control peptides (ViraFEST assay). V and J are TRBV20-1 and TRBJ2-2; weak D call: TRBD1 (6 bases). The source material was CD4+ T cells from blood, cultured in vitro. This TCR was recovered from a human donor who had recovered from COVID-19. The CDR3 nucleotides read TGCAGTGCCAAAACAGGGCTTGGCGGGGAGCTGTTTTTT. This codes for CSAKTGLGGELFF.